This TCR beta chain was identified during a study of T cell changes during pregnancy in multiple sclerosis. Germline V gene data show CDR1 as KGHSH and CDR2 as LQKENI. The germline V and J ends were trimmed by 6 bases and 5 bases, with 17 bases remaining between them. This CDR3 is 14 amino acids long. Repertoires were generated with immunoSEQ multiplex PCR, while TCRdb's copy carries only in-frame clones and drops some. The data show 38,000 or so clones, about 93% seen once. This clone has a handful of counts. The rearrangement uses TRBV18 and TRBJ2-7, with no clear D. This TCR came from a female donor in good health, enrolled as a control in a pregnancy study. The sample here was CD4+ T cells from peripheral blood mononuclear cells, taken in the second trimester of pregnancy. For the CDR3, the DNA is TGTGCCAGCTCCCGTTCTAGTGGAACCGACGAGCAGTACTTC. It yields the protein CASSRSSGTDEQYF.